The 27 T cell receptor beta chains listed next were all sequenced from one sample in a study of T cell changes during pregnancy in multiple sclerosis. Sequencing was performed with immunoSEQ multiplex PCR; in TCRdb, only in-frame clones are kept and a portion is missing. In the table there are around 110,000 clones, about 90% of which are singletons. The specimen comprised peripheral blood, sampled in the third trimester of pregnancy. All receptors derive from a female donor in good health, enrolled as a control in a pregnancy study.

V is TRBV7-9 and J is TRBJ2-7; 7 bases map to TRBD1. V dropped 0 bases and J dropped 3; count of bases not matched to a gene: 5. The CDR3 runs to 15 residues. CDR1 is SEHNR and CDR2 is FQNEAQ in the germline V gene (reference sequence). The CDR3 sequence is CASSLAQTGRYEQYF. In DNA, the CDR3 is TGTGCCAGCAGCTTAGCGCAGACAGGGCGCTACGAGCAGTACTTC.

V and J are TRBV28 and TRBJ1-5, with TRBD1 matching over 10 bases. The CDR3 consists of 14 residues. V shed 5 bases and J 5 bases; nucleotides not matched to a gene: 3. The germline gives CDR1 MDHEN, CDR2 SYDVKM. In DNA form, the CDR3 reads TGTGCCAGCAGTGGACAGGGGGACCATCAGCCCCAGCATTTT. It translates to CASSGQGDHQPQHF.

V gene TRBV6-5 combines with J gene TRBJ1-2; D might be TRBD1 (6 bases). Trimming stripped 8 bases from V and 4 bases from J, with 17 bases between. The CDR3 is 14 amino acids. Germline CDR1 is MNHEY and CDR2 is SVGAGI. CDR3 sequence reads: CASWGLGLSYGYTF. CDR3 DNA sequence: TGTGCCAGCTGGGGGCTCGGCTTGAGCTATGGCTACACCTTC.

Comment on this clone: Relative to the germline gene, one junction end is altered; a read error may explain this. The rearrangement uses TRBV7-2 and TRBJ2-7, with D maybe TRBD2 (5 bases). This CDR3 comprises 13 residues. From germline, CDR1 is SGHTA and CDR2 FQGNSA. CDR3 DNA: TGTGCCAGCAGCTCCGGACTTCCACCCGAGCAGTGCTTC. Amino acids: CASSSGLPPEQCF. The full variable domain, its missing parts supplied by reference TRBV7-2 and TRBJ2-7, is GAGVSQSPSNKVTEKGKDVELRCDPISGHTALYWYRQSLGQGLEFLIYFQGNSAPDKSGLPSDRFSAERTGGSVSTLTIQRTQQEDSAVYLCASSSGLPPEQCFGPGTRLTVT.

The chain recombines TRBV27 with TRBJ2-1, with D possibly TRBD2 on 6 matching bases. V dropped 9 bases and J dropped 4 bases, with 16 bases sitting between them. Germline V lookup: CDR1 MNHEY, CDR2 SMNVEV (reference sequence). The CDR3 has 14 residues. The CDR3 region has the DNA TGTGCCAGTTCCGTGGGGGGAAAATACAATGAGCAGTTCTTC. Residues: CASSVGGKYNEQFF.

This chain links TRBV7-9 with TRBJ1-2; 10 nucleotides line up with TRBD1. V lost 3 bases to trimming and J lost 10 bases; unmatched junction nucleotides: 8. This CDR3 has 14 amino acids. From germline, CDR1 is SEHNR and CDR2 FQNEAQ (reference sequence). This CDR3 reads CASSFGQGGPLYTF. The CDR3 coding sequence is TGTGCCAGCAGCTTCGGACAGGGGGGCCCTCTCTACACCTTC.

This clone was seen just once. For the CDR3, the DNA is TGTGCCAGCCGGGAACAGGGTAGCGCCTACAATGAGCAGTTCTTC. It codes for CASREQGSAYNEQFF. V usage is TRBV5-4 and J usage is TRBJ2-1; tentatively, D is TRBD1 (6 bases). Germline CDR1 SGHNT, CDR2 YYREEE (reference sequence). V was shortened by 7 bases and J by 2 bases, with 16 bases between the two germline ends. The CDR3 contains 15 residues.

This clone was detected only a few times. The gene calls are TRBV7-6 and TRBJ1-1, with D perhaps TRBD1 (5 bases). The CDR3 sequence is 13 residues long. With 0 bases removed from V and 6 bases from J, the gap between germline ends came to 8 bases. Germline V gene data show CDR1 as SGHVS and CDR2 as FNYEAQ. CDR3 residues: CASSLAPGAEAFF. In DNA form, the CDR3 reads TGTGCCAGCAGCTTAGCGCCGGGGGCTGAAGCTTTCTTT.

This sequence joins TRBV5-6 and TRBJ2-7, with D possibly being TRBD2 (5 bases). V lost 2 bases to trimming and J lost 7 bases, with 19 bases between them. The germline CDR1 and CDR2 sequences are SGHDT and YYEEEE. The CDR3 totals 15 residues. The CDR3 DNA reads TGTGCCAGCAGCTTACCCGGACTCCTAACGTTGGAGCAGTACTTC. Its translation is CASSLPGLLTLEQYF.

Only one count was recorded for this clone. The chain has TRBV15 and TRBJ2-2; TRBD2 matches at 10 bases. The V segment lost 1 base and the J segment 4 bases; nucleotides outside the gene matches: 9. The V gene's germline CDR1 is LNHNV and CDR2 YYDKDF (reference sequence). The length of the CDR3 is 18 residues. The CDR3 DNA reads as TGTGCCACCAGCAGAGGAATTGGGCTAGCGGGGGTCACCGGGGAGCTGTTTTTT. Amino acid sequence: CATSRGIGLAGVTGELFF.

This chain joins TRBV19 and TRBJ1-6; D is undetermined. Germline CDR1 is LNHDA and CDR2 is SQIVND (reference sequence). Trimming took off 4 bases at V and 3 bases at J, with 13 bases between the two ends. The CDR3 runs to 16 residues. The CDR3 DNA reads TGTGCCAGTAGTAACAACAGAGACCTCTATAATTCACCCCTCCACTTT. The encoded protein is CASSNNRDLYNSPLHF.

The chain links TRBV18 to TRBJ2-7; maybe TRBD1 (6 bases). Germline V gives CDR1 KGHSH, CDR2 LQKENI. This CDR3 region has 14 residues. V was trimmed by 0 bases and J by 4 bases, leaving 10 bases between them. This CDR3 is CASSPPGQPYEQYF. In DNA form, the CDR3 reads TGTGCCAGCTCACCACCGGGACAACCTTACGAGCAGTACTTC.

The V call is TRBV6-5, the J call TRBJ1-1, with D uncertain. CDR1 MNHEY and CDR2 SVGAGI come from the germline V gene. V lost 7 bases and J 1 base, leaving 10 bases between the germline ends. The CDR3 is made up of 13 amino acids. CDR3 loop: CASMILENTEAFF. Written as DNA, the CDR3 is TGTGCCAGCATGATCCTAGAGAACACTGAAGCTTTCTTT.

The chain links TRBV10-3 to TRBJ2-3; D is unresolved. The V and J ends lost 4 bases and 4 bases respectively, with 9 bases between them. CDR1 and CDR2 from the germline V gene are ENHRY and SYGVKD. CDR3 length: 13 amino acids. The CDR3 reads CAISAEVSDTQYF. The CDR3 bases are TGTGCCATCAGTGCAGAAGTCTCAGATACGCAGTATTTT.

This clone was recorded once. V is TRBV30 and J is TRBJ2-1; 7 nucleotides agree with TRBD2. The J segment lost 3 bases and the V segment lost 2 bases, leaving 4 bases of the junction unmatched. CDR1 is GTSNPN and CDR2 is SVGIG in the germline V gene (reference sequence). This CDR3 spans 14 amino acids. The CDR3 loop is CAWSTSDFYNEQFF. The DNA for the CDR3 is TGTGCCTGGAGTACTAGCGACTTCTACAATGAGCAGTTCTTC.

The CDR3 nucleotides read TGCAGTGCCCCTTACTTAGTCGAGCAGTACTTC. Protein product: CSAPYLVEQYF. The V gene is TRBV20-1, the J gene TRBJ2-7; D is uncertain. Germline V gene data show CDR1 as DFQATT and CDR2 as SNEGSKA (reference sequence). V was cut by 6 bases and J by 6 bases, with 12 bases left in between. There are 11 residues in the CDR3.

The chain has TRBV19 and TRBJ1-1, with D hard to call. V was pared by 2 bases and J by 7 bases, with 26 bases between. The germline V gene has CDR1 LNHDA and CDR2 SQIVND (reference sequence). The CDR3 runs 18 residues. This CDR3 is CASSIIDFGGVLVDEAFF. CDR3 coding DNA: TGTGCCAGTAGTATAATAGACTTCGGAGGAGTTCTGGTCGATGAAGCTTTCTTT.

This chain links TRBV5-3 with TRBJ2-5, with 10 bases fitting TRBD1. TRBV5-3 is classed as an ORF, of uncertain function. Losses at the gene ends were 4 bases for V and 4 bases for J; bases not matched to a gene: 4. The CDR3 consists of 14 residues. The CDR3 loop reads CARSGTGEGETQYF. In nucleotides, the CDR3 is TGTGCCAGAAGCGGGACAGGGGAGGGAGAGACCCAGTACTTC.

The V gene is TRBV30, the J gene TRBJ2-6; D is undetermined. The ends were cut back, 5 bases at V and 4 bases at J, with 6 bases in the middle. The germline V gene encodes CDR1 GTSNPN and CDR2 SVGIG (reference sequence). CDR3 length: 12 residues. CDR3 coding DNA: TGTGCCTGGGGGCCCGGGGCCAACGTCCTGACTTTC. Translated, it gives CAWGPGANVLTF.

This sequence joins TRBV19 and TRBJ1-1; D may be TRBD1 (5 bases). The CDR3 length is 16 residues. V lost 1 base, J lost 6 bases, and 18 bases lay in between. The germline gives CDR1 LNHDA, CDR2 SQIVND (reference sequence). The CDR3 reads CASSIGGGKWRSEAFF. As DNA, the CDR3 is TGTGCCAGTAGTATAGGGGGGGGGAAATGGAGGTCTGAAGCTTTCTTT.

V is TRBV4-2 and J is TRBJ2-5, with D possibly being TRBD1 (6 bases). Trimming left V 3 bases short and J 0 bases short, with 14 bases between. Germline V gene data show CDR1 as LGHNA and CDR2 as YNFKEQ. CDR3 length equals 16 residues. DNA for the CDR3: TGTGCCAGCAGCCAGAGGGGCCGGGACAACCAAGAGACCCAGTACTTC. Its protein product is CASSQRGRDNQETQYF.

This chain uses TRBV2 with TRBJ2-1; TRBD2 aligns across 9 bases. The CDR3 is 16 amino acids. The junction had 8 bases not matched to a gene; V was cut back by 8 bases and J by 0 bases. Germline CDR1 and CDR2: SNHLY and FYNNEI. This CDR3 is CASRLLAGSSYNEQFF. CDR3 coding DNA: TGTGCCAGCCGCCTTCTAGCGGGGAGCTCCTACAATGAGCAGTTCTTC.

Of note for this clone: The same CDR3 is also encoded by other DNA sequences in this sample. This rearrangement joins TRBV30 to TRBJ1-2; a weak D match, TRBD1 (6 bases). The CDR3 sequence is 13 residues long. Germline assignment: CDR1 GTSNPN and CDR2 SVGIG (reference sequence). Trimming took 0 bases from V and 8 from J, leaving 13 bases between them. CDR3 protein: CAWSVSGEGGYTF. Written as DNA, the CDR3 is TGTGCCTGGAGTGTATCAGGGGAAGGCGGCTACACCTTC.

V and J are TRBV9 and TRBJ2-2; TRBD2 aligns across 9 bases. The germline V gene has CDR1 SGDLS and CDR2 YYNGEE. The CDR3 runs to 14 residues. The V gene end was trimmed by 5 bases and the J gene end by 4 bases; junction bases not matched to a gene: 3. In DNA, the CDR3 is TGTGCCAGCAGGGGGCGGGGGGGCACCGGGGAGCTGTTTTTT. Translation: CASRGRGGTGELFF.

The rearrangement links TRBV2 to TRBJ2-7; perhaps TRBD2 as D (5 bases). V lost 2 bases and J 1 base, leaving 9 bases between the germline ends. The CDR3 runs 14 residues. Germline-derived CDR1 and CDR2 are SNHLY and FYNNEI. The CDR3 DNA sequence: TGTGCCAGCAGTGAATTGGACTCTTCCTACGAGCAGTACTTC. Translation gives CASSELDSSYEQYF.

The DNA for the CDR3 is TGTGCCAGCAGCTCAGGGACAGGGGCCTCCCATGGGCCCCAGCATTTT. It encodes CASSSGTGASHGPQHF. V gene TRBV5-6 combines with J gene TRBJ1-5; 10 bases are a match to TRBD1. This CDR3 has 16 residues. V shed 3 bases and J 9 bases; nucleotides not matched to a gene: 12. Germline loops: CDR1 SGHDT, CDR2 YYEEEE.

The genes are TRBV5-4 and TRBJ1-4; 7 bases align to TRBD1. The CDR3 spans 16 residues. Germline V lookup: CDR1 SGHNT, CDR2 YYREEE (reference sequence). The trim removed 2 bases at V and 3 bases at J, leaving 7 bases unmatched. CDR3 loop: CASSFVNRGSNEKLFF. The CDR3 bases are TGTGCCAGCAGCTTCGTTAACAGGGGCTCTAATGAAAAACTGTTTTTT. The whole variable domain, filled in from reference TRBV5-4 and TRBJ1-4, reads ETGVTQSPTHLIKTRGQQVTLRCSSQSGHNTVSWYQQALGQGPQFIFQYYREEENGRGNFPPRFSGLQFPNYSSELNVNALELDDSALYLCASSFVNRGSNEKLFFGSGTQLSVL.